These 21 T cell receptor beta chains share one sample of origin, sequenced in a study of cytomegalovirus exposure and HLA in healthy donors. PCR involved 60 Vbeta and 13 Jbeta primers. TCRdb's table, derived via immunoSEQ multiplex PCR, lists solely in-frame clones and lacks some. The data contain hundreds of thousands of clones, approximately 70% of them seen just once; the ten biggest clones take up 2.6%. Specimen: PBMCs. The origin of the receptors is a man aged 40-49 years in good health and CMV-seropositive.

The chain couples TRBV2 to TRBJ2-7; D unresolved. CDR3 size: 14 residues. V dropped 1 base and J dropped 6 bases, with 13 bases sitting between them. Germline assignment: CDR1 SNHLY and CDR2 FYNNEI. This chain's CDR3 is CASSEGQVPVEQYF. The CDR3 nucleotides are TGTGCCAGCAGTGAAGGGCAGGTGCCAGTCGAGCAGTACTTC. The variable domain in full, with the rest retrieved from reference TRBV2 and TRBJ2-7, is EPEVTQTPSHQVTQMGQEVILRCVPISNHLYFYWYRQILGQKVEFLVSFYNNEISEKSEIFDDQFSVERPDGSNFTLKIRSTKLEDSAMYFCASSEGQVPVEQYFGPGTRLTVT.

The CDR3 reads CASSSFGGQGSNEKLFF. DNA for the CDR3: TGTGCCAGCAGTTCCTTTGGGGGACAGGGATCTAATGAAAAACTGTTTTTT. This chain connects TRBV28 to TRBJ1-4; TRBD1 agrees at 9 bases. Germline V gives CDR1 MDHEN, CDR2 SYDVKM. The trim removed 4 bases at V and 3 bases at J, leaving 9 bases unmatched. The CDR3 sequence is 17 residues long.

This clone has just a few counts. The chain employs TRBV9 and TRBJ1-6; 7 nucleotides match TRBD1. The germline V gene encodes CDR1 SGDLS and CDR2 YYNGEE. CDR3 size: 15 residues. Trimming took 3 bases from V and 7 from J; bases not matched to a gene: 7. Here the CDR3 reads CASSAETGRNSPLHF. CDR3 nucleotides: TGTGCCAGCAGCGCCGAGACAGGGAGGAATTCACCCCTCCACTTT.

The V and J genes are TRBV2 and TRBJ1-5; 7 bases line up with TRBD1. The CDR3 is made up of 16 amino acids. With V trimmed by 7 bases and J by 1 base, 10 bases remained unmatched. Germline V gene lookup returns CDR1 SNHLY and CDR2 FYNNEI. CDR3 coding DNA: TGTGCCAGCATTCGGGACAGCCCTGGGAGCAATCAGCCCCAGCATTTT. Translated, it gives CASIRDSPGSNQPQHF.

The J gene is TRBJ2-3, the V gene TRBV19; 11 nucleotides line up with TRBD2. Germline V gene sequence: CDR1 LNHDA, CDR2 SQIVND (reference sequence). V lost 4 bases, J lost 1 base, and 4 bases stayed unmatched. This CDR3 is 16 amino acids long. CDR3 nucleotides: TGTGCCAGTAGTACCCAACTAGCGGGGGGCACAGATACGCAGTATTTT. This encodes CASSTQLAGGTDTQYF.

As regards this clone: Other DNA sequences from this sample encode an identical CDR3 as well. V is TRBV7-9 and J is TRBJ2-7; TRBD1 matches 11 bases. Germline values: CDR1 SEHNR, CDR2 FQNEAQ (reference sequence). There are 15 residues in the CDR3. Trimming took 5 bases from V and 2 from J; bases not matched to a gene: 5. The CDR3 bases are TGTGCCAGCAGCCCGGGGACAGGGGGGGCCTACGAGCAGTACTTC. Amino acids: CASSPGTGGAYEQYF.

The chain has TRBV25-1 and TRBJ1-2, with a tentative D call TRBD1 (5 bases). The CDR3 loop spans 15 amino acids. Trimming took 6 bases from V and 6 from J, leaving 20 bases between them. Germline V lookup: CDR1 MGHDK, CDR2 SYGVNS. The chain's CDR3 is CASSDSGGILHGYTF. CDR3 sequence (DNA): TGTGCCAGCAGCGACAGCGGGGGGATCCTTCATGGCTACACCTTC.

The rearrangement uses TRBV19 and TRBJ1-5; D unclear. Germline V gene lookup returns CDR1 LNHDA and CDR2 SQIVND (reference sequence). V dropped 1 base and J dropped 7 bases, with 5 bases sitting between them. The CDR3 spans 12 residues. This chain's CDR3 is CASSIASQPQHF. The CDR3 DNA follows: TGTGCCAGTAGTATAGCTTCCCAGCCCCAGCATTTT.

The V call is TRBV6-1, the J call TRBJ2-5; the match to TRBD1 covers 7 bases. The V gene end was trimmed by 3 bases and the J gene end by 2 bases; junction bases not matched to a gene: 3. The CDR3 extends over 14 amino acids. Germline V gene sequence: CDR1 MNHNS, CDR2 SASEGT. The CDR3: CASSDGTVQETQYF. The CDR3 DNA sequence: TGTGCCAGCAGTGATGGGACAGTACAAGAGACCCAGTACTTC.

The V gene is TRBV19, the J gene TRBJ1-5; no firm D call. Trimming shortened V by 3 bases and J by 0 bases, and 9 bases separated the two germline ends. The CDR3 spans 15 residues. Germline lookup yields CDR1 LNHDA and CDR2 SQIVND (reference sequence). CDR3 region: CASSIRDYSNQPQHF. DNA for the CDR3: TGTGCCAGTAGTATCCGAGATTATAGCAATCAGCCCCAGCATTTT.

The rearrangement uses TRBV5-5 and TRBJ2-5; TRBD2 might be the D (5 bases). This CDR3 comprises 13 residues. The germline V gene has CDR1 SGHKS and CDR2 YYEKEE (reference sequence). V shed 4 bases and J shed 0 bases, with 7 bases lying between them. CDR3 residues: CASSADYQETQYF. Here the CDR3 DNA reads TGTGCCAGCAGCGCGGACTACCAAGAGACCCAGTACTTC.

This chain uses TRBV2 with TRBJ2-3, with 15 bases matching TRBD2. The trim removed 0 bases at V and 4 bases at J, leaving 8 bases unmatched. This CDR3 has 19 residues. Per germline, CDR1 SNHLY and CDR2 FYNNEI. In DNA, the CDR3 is TGTGCCAGCAGTGAAGCTGTTGGGACTAGCGGGGGGAATTCAGATACGCAGTATTTT. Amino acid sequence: CASSEAVGTSGGNSDTQYF.

The CDR3: CASSLRQGTNTGELFF. In DNA form, the CDR3 reads TGTGCCAGCAGCTTGAGACAGGGCACGAACACCGGGGAGCTGTTTTTT. This chain uses TRBV9 with TRBJ2-2; 7 bases are shared with TRBD1. CDR1 and CDR2 (germline): SGDLS, YYNGEE. The CDR3 has 16 amino acids. V shed 4 bases and J 0 bases; nucleotides not matched to a gene: 6. Drawing the rest from reference TRBV9 and TRBJ2-2, the complete variable domain is DSGVTQTPKHLITATGQRVTLRCSPRSGDLSVYWYQQSLDQGLQFLIQYYNGEERAKGNILERFSAQQFPDLHSELNLSSLELGDSALYFCASSLRQGTNTGELFFGEGSRLTVL.

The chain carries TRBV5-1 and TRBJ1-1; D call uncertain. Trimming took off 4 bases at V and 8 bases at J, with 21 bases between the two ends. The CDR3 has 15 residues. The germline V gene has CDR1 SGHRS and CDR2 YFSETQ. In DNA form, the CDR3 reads TGCGCCAGCAGCAACCAGTTTGGGGAGGGATCGGAAGCTTTCTTT. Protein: CASSNQFGEGSEAFF.

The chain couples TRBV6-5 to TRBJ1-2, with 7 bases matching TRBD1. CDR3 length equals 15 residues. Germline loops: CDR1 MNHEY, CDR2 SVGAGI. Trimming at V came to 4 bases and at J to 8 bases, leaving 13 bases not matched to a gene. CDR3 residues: CASSWTATGDLGYTF. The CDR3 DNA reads TGTGCCAGCAGTTGGACGGCAACAGGGGACCTAGGCTACACCTTC.

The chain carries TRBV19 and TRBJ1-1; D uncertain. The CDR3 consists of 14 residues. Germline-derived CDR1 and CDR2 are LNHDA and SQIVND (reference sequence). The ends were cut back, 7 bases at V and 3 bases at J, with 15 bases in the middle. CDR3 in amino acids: CASTLRGFDTEAFF. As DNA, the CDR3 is TGTGCCAGTACCCTAAGAGGGTTCGACACTGAAGCTTTCTTT.

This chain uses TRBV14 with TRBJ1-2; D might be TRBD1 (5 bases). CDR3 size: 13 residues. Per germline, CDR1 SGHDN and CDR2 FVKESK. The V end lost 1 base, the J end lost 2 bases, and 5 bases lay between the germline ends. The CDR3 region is CASSQGQNYGYTF. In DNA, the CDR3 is TGTGCCAGCAGCCAAGGACAGAACTATGGCTACACCTTC. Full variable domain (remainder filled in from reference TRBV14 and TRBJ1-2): EAGVTQFPSHSVIEKGQTVTLRCDPISGHDNLYWYRRVMGKEIKFLLHFVKESKQDESGMPNNRFLAERTGGTYSTLKVQPAELEDSGVYFCASSQGQNYGYTFGSGTRLTVV.

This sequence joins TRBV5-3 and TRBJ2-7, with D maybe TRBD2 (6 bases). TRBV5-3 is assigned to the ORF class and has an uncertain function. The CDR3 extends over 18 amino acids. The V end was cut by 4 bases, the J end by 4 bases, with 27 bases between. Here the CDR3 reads CARSPPVCDSRGGYEQYF. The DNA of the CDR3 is TGTGCCAGAAGCCCCCCGGTCTGCGACTCCCGAGGAGGGTACGAGCAGTACTTC.

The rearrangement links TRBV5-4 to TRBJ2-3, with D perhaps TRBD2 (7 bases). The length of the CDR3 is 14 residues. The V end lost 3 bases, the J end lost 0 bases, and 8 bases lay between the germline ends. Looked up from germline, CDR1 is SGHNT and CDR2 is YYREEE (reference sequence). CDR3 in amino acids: CASSSGGSTDTQYF. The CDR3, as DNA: TGTGCCAGCAGCTCGGGGGGCAGCACAGATACGCAGTATTTT. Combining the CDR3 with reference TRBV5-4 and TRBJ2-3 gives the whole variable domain ETGVTQSPTHLIKTRGQQVTLRCSSQSGHNTVSWYQQALGQGPQFIFQYYREEENGRGNFPPRFSGLQFPNYSSELNVNALELDDSALYLCASSSGGSTDTQYFGPGTRLTVL.

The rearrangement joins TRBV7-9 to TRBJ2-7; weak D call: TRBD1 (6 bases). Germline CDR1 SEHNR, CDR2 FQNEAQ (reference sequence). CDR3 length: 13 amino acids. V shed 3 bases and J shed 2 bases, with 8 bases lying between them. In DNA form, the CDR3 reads TGTGCCAGCAGCTTTCAGGGGACCTACGAGCAGTACTTC. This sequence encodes CASSFQGTYEQYF.

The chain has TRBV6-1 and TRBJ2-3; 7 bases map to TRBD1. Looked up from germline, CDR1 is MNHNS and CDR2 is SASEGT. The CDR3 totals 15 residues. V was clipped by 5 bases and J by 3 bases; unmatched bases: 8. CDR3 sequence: CASSLDRMGTDTQYF. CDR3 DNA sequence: TGTGCCAGCAGTTTGGACAGGATGGGAACAGATACGCAGTATTTT.